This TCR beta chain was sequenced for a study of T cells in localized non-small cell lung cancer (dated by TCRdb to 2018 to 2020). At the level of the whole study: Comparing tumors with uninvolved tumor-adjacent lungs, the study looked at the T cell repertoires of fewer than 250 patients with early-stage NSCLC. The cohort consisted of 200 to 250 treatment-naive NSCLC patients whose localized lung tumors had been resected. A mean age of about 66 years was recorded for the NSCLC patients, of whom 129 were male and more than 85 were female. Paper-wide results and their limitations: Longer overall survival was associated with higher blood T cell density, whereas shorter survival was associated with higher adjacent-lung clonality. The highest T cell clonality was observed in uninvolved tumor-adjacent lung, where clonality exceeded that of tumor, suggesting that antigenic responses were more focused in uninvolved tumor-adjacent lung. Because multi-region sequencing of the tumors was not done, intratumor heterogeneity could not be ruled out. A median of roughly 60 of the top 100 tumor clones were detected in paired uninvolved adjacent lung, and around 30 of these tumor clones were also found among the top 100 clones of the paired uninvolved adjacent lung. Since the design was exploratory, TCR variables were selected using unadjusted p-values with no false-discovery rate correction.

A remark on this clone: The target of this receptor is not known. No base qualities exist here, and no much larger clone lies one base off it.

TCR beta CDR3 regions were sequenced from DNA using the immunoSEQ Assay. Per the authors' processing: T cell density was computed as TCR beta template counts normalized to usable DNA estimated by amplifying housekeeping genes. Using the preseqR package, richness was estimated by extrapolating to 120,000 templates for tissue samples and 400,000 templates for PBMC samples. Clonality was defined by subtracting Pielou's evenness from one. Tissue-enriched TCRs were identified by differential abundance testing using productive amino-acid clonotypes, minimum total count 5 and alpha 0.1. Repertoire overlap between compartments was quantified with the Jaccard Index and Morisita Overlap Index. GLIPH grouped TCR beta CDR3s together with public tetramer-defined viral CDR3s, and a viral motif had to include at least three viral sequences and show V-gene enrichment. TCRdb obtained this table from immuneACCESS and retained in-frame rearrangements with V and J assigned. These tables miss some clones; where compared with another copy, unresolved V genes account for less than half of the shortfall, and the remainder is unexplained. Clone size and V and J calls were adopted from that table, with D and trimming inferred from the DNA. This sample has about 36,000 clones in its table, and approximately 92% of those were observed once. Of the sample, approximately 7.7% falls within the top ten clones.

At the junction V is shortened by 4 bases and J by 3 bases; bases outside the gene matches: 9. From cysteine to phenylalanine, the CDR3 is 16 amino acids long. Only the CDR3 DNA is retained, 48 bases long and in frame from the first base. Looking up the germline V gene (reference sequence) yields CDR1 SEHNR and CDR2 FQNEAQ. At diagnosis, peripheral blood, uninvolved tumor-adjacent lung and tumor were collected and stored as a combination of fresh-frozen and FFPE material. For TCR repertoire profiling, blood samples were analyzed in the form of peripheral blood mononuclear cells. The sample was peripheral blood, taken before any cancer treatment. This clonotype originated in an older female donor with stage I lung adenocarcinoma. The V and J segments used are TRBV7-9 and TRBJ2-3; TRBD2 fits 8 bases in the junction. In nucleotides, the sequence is TGTGCCAGCAGCTCTACAGCGGGGGCCCGAACAGATACGCAGTATTTT. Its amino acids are CASSSTAGARTDTQYF.